This T cell receptor beta chain was observed in a study of blood T cell repertoires in COVID-19. The overall study: COVID-19 samples from acute and convalescent phases originated in the United States, Italy and Spain. T cells, B-cell-depleted T cells, or PBMCs supplied cDNA or gDNA.

CDR1 is SGHTA, CDR2 FQGNSA, per germline. V gave up 5 bases and J gave up 4 bases; unmatched junction bases: 10. The CDR3 sequence is 16 residues long. Per the original data handling: Cell counts per sample came from amplifying reference gene primers. The repertoire was sequenced with immunoSEQ multiplex PCR; TCRdb's copy has only in-frame clones and lacks some. The D gene and trimming were derived from the DNA, and the V and J assignments and clone size from that table. The repertoire includes 150,000 to 200,000 clones, approximately 90% of them detected once, and around 3.5% sits in the top ten. The receptor was isolated from a man between 18 and 35 years old with active or convalescent COVID-19. V is TRBV7-2 and J is TRBJ2-2; 7 bases line up with TRBD2. Sequenced: peripheral blood. CDR3 nucleotide sequence: TGTGCCAGCAGCCCCGGACGGGAGGTGGCCACCGGGGAGCTGTTTTTT. It codes for CASSPGREVATGELFF.